This T cell receptor (beta chain) is from a study of regulatory T cells in long-lasting Graves disease (dated by TCRdb to the early 2020s). With regard to the full study: Antithyroid drugs had been taken for less than 3 months by newly diagnosed Graves' disease patients. This study used TCR sequencing and RNA sequencing of peripheral blood to compare persistent Graves' disease patients against newly diagnosed Graves' disease patients. A total of some 35 samples underwent TCR sequencing, from some 13 patients with persistent Graves' disease and 20 or so patients with newly diagnosed Graves' disease. The study was conducted in China and was registered as a clinical trial. Broad study findings and their caveats: Only peripheral blood was studied, because thyroid tissue, the primary lesion, was inaccessible. Preferential use of TRBV28, TRBJ1-2 and TRBJ2-5 was observed in persistent disease, whereas TRBV20-1 and TRBJ2-1 were favored in newly diagnosed disease. A larger number of public clonotypes was shared among persistent patients (fewer than 3,000) than among newly diagnosed patients (approximately 1,000). Sequencing and analysis were limited to the TCR beta chain. The small sample size was acknowledged by the authors as a limitation that may reduce accuracy. Compared with newly diagnosed patients, patients with persistent Graves' disease had lower TCR Shannon entropy and fewer highly expanded clones, which suggests clonal expansion.

What this sample's time point label stands for: newly diagnosed GD, antithyroid drugs for less than 3 months. For both TCR sequencing and RNA sequencing, RNA was extracted from PBMCs using TRIzol. The diagnosis of Graves' disease was made according to American Thyroid Association guidelines. The patients came from an endocrinology department in Xi'an, China. From each patient, about 9.7 milliliters of peripheral blood was collected into an EDTA anticoagulant tube. Ficoll Paque Plus density gradient separation was used to isolate PBMCs, and no further T cell sorting was done. An Agilent 2100 Bioanalyzer and agarose gel were used to check RNA quality, and a NanoDrop 2000 was used to measure RNA concentration. A word on this clonotype: Its antigen is unknown. No much larger clonotype is one base removed from it; base qualities were not supplied.

The CDR3 contains 14 residues, cysteine and phenylalanine counted. Solely the CDR3 DNA is kept, with 42 bases framed from the first base. The junction shows trimming of 6 bases on V and 3 bases on J, plus 15 bases between the germline ends. CDR1 and CDR2, per the germline V gene, are ENHRY and SYGVKD. Libraries were constructed by multiplex PCR. Sequencing used an Illumina HiSeq 4000. iRepertoire HTBI primers and Arm-PCR amplification of CDR3 regions were used to construct TCR beta libraries. Gel purification was performed on PCR products prior to sequencing. From the authors' description of their analysis: Gene usage analysis of CDR3 amino acid clonotypes relied on the roughly 58 TRBV and about 13 TRBJ segments identified across samples. COPE and FqMerger were used to merge filtered high-quality paired reads into contigs. Contigs were aligned with BLAST to IMGT TRBV, TRBD and TRBJ reference genes, and CDR3 was defined per IMGT. Any clonotype with a frequency above 0.1% was classified as a highly expanded clone. Shannon entropy was used to measure repertoire diversity, and the Gini coefficient was used to measure V-J evenness. Clonotypes shared by more than one individual were considered public. TCRdb trimmed public reads at Q25 via fastp, called clones via MiXCR and kept in-frame beta chains. Each entry is one CDR3 protein sequence, shown with its most common DNA and genes. The V and J calls were not made by the authors but by TCRdb's processing. The sample table records 400,000 to 500,000 distinct CDR3 sequences; about 15% of these occur just once. The ten largest clones add up to 23% of the sample.

These data also formed part of another study, on T cells in Graves' hyperthyroidism and ophthalmopathy. Looking at the second paper: Stable Graves' hyperthyroidism was defined as no progression to ophthalmopathy during 18 months of follow-up. The hyperthyroidism patients were between 18 and 65 years old and newly diagnosed, with a disease duration of less than 2 months. Any patient with an uncontrolled infection, another autoimmune disease, pregnancy or lactation was excluded. Diagnoses relied on clinical symptoms, serum thyroxine and TRAb, thyroid ultrasound and orbital computed tomography. A first-round RT-PCR of the TCR CDR3 used the HTBI primer set with the Qiagen OneStep RT-PCR kit. Most expanded thyroid clonotypes (frequency above 0.001) were also detected in blood, suggesting blood repertoires may reflect thyroid immune responses. A model built on a 13 V-J signature distinguished ophthalmopathy from stable hyperthyroidism, reaching around 87% sensitivity and 81.08% specificity in cross-validation and 80%/75% in testing. In validation, the model predicted progression to ophthalmopathy with about 71% sensitivity and roughly 72% specificity, a median of 6.5 months before onset. TCR V-J signatures able to tell the groups apart were searched for in a discovery cohort of 90 to 100 patients, of whom more than 40 had Graves' ophthalmopathy and 57 had stable Graves' hyperthyroidism. Whether ophthalmopathy could be predicted prospectively was tested in an independent validation cohort made up of approximately 19 hyperthyroidism patients plus 17 patients who later progressed to ophthalmopathy. The 100 discovery patients were randomly divided into training and test sets at a 7:3 ratio. Thyroid tissue and blood T-cell repertoires from several Graves' hyperthyroidism patients were also compared in the study. After sampling, hyperthyroidism patients received methimazole starting at 30 mg daily, and ophthalmopathy patients received high-dose intravenous methylprednisolone. Libraries were constructed in a second round of multiplex PCR, after which size selection and purification were carried out. Paired-end sequencing of the libraries was performed with 100 bp reads on an Illumina HiSeq2000. SOAPnuke was used to process the raw data, removing reads that contained adapters or uncalled bases, had a mean Phred below 15, or lacked an exact match to the constant primer or identifier. COPE v1.2.5 was used to merge high-quality paired reads, and clonotypes were defined as unique nucleotide sequences. Clonotypes were aligned to IMGT TRBV, TRBD and TRBJ reference segments using MiTCR v1.1. Only V-J combinations with frequency above 0.0001, covering 98% to 99.2% of repertoires, were analysed. The TCS score was defined as the ratio of F50 (clonal expansion) to E x V (chaos), calculated using BLOSUM62-based TCRdist between CDR3 peptides within each V-J. Welch's t-statistics and random forest reduced 450 to 600 V-J features to about 13, which were used in a naive Bayes classifier (R e1071). No statistical method was used to fix the sample size in advance, and group allocation was not hidden from the investigators. TCR Vbeta CDR3 sequencing of 120 to 150 peripheral blood samples (roughly 41 ophthalmopathy, roughly 74 hyperthyroidism and around 17 progressor patients) is reported in the paper.

The material sequenced was peripheral blood mononuclear cells (PBMCs), taken at new diagnosis, from a patient treated with antithyroid drugs. The receptor was derived from a woman between 18 and 29 years old with Graves disease. Donor details come from another sample of the same person, matched by shared clones. The sequence is built from TRBV10-3 and TRBJ2-7, and possibly TRBD1, on 5 matching bases. The CDR3 corresponds to CAIRQTEENYEQYF. Read as DNA, the sequence is TGTGCCATCAGACAGACAGAGGAAAACTACGAGCAGTACTTC.